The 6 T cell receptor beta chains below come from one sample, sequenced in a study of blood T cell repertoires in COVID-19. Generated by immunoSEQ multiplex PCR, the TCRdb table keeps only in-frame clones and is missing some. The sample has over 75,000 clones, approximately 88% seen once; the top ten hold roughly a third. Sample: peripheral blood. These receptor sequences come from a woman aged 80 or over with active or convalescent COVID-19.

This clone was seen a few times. The CDR3: CASRGGNRETQYF. The DNA of the CDR3 is TGTGCCAGCAGGGGAGGAAATCGGGAGACCCAGTACTTC. This chain links TRBV6-5 with TRBJ2-5; TRBD2 might be the D (6 bases). Germline CDR1 and CDR2: MNHEY and SVGAGI. The germline V and J ends were trimmed by 6 bases and 5 bases, with 13 bases remaining between them. The CDR3 contains 13 residues.

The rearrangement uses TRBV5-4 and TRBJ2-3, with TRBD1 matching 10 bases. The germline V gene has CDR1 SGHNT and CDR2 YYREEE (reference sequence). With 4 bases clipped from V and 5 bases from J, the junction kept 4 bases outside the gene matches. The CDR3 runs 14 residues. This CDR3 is CASSLGTGVDTQYF. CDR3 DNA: TGTGCCAGCAGCCTAGGGACAGGGGTAGATACGCAGTATTTT. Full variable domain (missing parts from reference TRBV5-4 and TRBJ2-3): ETGVTQSPTHLIKTRGQQVTLRCSSQSGHNTVSWYQQALGQGPQFIFQYYREEENGRGNFPPRFSGLQFPNYSSELNVNALELDDSALYLCASSLGTGVDTQYFGPGTRLTVL.

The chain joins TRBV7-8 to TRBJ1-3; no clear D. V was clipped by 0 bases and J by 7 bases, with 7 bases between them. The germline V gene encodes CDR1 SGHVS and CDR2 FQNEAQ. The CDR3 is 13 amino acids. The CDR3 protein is CASSLAQFNTIYF. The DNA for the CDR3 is TGTGCCAGCAGCTTAGCACAGTTCAACACCATATATTTT.

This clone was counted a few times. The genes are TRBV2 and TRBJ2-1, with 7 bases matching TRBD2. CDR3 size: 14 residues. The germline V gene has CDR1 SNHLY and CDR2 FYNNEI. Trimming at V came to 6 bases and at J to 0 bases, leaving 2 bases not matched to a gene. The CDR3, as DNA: TGTGCCAGCAGCCGGGACTACTCCTACAATGAGCAGTTCTTC. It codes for CASSRDYSYNEQFF.

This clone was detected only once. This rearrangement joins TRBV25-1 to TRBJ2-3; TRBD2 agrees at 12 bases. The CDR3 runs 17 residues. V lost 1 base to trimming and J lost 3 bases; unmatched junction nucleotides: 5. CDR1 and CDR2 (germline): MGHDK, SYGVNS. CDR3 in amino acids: CASSEWASGGGTDTQYF. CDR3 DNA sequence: TGTGCCAGCAGTGAATGGGCTAGCGGGGGGGGGACAGATACGCAGTATTTT.

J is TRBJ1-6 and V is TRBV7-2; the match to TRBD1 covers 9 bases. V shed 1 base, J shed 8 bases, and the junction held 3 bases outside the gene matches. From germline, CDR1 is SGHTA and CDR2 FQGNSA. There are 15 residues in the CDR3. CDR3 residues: CASSLEQGADSPLHF. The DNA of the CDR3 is TGTGCCAGCAGCTTAGAACAGGGGGCGGATTCACCCCTCCACTTT.